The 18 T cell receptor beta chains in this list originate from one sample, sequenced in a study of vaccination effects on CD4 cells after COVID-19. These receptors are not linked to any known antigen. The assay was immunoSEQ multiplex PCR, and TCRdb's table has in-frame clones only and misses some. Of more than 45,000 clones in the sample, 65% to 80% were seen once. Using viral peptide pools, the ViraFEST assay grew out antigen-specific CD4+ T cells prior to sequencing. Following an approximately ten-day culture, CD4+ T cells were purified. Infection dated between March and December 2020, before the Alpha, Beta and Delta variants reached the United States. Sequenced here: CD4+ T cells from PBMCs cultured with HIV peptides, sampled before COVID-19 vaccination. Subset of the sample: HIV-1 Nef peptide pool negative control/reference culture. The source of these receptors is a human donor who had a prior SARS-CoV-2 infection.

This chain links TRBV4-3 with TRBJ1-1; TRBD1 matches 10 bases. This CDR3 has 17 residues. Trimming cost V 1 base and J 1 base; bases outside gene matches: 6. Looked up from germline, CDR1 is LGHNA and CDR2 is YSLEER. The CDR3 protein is CASSQGGGDRGNTEAFF. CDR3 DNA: TGCGCCAGCAGCCAAGGGGGAGGGGACAGGGGGAACACTGAAGCTTTCTTT.

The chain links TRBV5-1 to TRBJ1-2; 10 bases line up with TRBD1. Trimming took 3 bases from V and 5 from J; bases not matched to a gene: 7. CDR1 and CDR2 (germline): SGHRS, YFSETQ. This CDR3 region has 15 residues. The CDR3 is CASSSTGGLGYGYTF. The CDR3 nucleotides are TGCGCCAGCAGCTCGACAGGGGGCCTAGGGTATGGCTACACCTTC.

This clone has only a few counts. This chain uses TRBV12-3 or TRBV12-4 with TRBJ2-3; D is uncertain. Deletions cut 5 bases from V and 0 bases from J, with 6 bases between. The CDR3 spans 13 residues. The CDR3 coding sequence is TGTGCCAGCAGTCCACTAAGCACAGATACGCAGTATTTT. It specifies CASSPLSTDTQYF.

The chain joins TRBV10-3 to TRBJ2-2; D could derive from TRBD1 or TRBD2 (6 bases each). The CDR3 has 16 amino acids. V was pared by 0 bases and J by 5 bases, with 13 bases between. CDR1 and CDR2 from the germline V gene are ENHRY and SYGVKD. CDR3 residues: CAISESVTGRTGELFF. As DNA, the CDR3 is TGTGCCATCAGTGAGTCAGTAACAGGGAGGACCGGGGAGCTGTTTTTT.

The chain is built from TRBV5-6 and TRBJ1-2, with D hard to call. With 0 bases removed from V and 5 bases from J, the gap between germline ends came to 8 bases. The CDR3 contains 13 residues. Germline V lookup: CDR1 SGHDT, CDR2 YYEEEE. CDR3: CASSLGSSYGYTF. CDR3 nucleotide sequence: TGTGCCAGCAGCTTGGGGTCGTCTTATGGCTACACCTTC. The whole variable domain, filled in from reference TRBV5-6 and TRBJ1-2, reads DAGVTQSPTHLIKTRGQQVTLRCSPKSGHDTVSWYQQALGQGPQFIFQYYEEEERQRGNFPDRFSGHQFPNYSSELNVNALLLGDSALYLCASSLGSSYGYTFGSGTRLTVV.

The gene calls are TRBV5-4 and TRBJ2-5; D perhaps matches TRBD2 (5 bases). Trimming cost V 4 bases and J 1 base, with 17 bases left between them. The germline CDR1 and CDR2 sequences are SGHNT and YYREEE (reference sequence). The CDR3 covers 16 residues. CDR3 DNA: TGTGCCAGCAGCCCCTCCCAGCGTGGAGGCCAAGAGACCCAGTACTTC. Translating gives CASSPSQRGGQETQYF.

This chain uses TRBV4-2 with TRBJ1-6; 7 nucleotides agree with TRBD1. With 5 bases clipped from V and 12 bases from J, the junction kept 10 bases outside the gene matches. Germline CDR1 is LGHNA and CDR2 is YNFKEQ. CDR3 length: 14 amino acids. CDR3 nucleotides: TGTGCCAGCAGCACACAGACAGGGAACAGACCCCTCCACTTT. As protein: CASSTQTGNRPLHF.

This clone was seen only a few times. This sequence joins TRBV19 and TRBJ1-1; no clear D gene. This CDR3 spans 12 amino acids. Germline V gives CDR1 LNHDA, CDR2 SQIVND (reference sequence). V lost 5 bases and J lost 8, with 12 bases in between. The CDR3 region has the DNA TGTGCCAGTAGTCCCATGACGGGAGAAGCTTTCTTT. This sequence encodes CASSPMTGEAFF.

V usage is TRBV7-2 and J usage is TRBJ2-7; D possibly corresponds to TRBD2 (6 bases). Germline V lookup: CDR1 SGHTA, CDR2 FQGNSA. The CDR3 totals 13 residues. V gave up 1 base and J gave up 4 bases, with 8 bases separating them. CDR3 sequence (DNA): TGTGCCAGCAGCTTAGAGGAGGGGTACGAGCAGTACTTC. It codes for CASSLEEGYEQYF.

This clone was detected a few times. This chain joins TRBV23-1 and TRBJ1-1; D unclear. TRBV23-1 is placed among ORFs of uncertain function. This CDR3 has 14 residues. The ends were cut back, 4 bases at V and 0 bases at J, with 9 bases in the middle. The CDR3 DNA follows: TGCGCCAGCAGTCGGGTGAACCTGAACACTGAAGCTTTCTTT. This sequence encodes CASSRVNLNTEAFF.

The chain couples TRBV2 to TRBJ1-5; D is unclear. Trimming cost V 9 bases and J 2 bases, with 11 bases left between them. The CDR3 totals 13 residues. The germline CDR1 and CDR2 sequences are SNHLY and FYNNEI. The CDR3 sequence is CASRDGGNQPQHF. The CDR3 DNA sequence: TGTGCCAGTAGAGATGGGGGCAATCAGCCCCAGCATTTT.

The CDR3 spells CASSPLGTGETQYF. The CDR3 nucleotides are TGTGCCAGCTCACCTCTAGGGACAGGGGAGACCCAGTACTTC. The chain is built from TRBV18 and TRBJ2-5, with 9 positions matching TRBD1. With 3 bases clipped from V and 5 bases from J, the junction kept 4 bases outside the gene matches. There are 14 residues in the CDR3. CDR1 is KGHSH, CDR2 LQKENI, per germline.

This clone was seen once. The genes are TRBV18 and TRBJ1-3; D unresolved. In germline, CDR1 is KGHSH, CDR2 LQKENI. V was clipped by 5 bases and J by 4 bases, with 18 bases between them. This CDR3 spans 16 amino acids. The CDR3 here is CASSESSPRSGNTIYF. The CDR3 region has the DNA TGTGCCAGCTCAGAATCTTCACCTAGGTCCGGAAACACCATATATTTT.

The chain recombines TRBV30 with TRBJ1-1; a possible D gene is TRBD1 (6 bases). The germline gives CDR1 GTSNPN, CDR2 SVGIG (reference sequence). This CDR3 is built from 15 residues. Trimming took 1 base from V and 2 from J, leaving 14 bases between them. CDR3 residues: CAWSGLGGLNTEAFF. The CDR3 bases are TGTGCCTGGAGTGGCCTCGGGGGGCTAAACACTGAAGCTTTCTTT.

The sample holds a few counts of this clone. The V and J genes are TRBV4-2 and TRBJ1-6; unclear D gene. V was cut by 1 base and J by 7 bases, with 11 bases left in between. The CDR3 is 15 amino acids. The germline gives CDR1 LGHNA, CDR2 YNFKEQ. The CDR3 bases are TGTGCCAGCAGCCAAGTAATCCAGGCAAATTCACCCCTCCACTTT. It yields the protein CASSQVIQANSPLHF.

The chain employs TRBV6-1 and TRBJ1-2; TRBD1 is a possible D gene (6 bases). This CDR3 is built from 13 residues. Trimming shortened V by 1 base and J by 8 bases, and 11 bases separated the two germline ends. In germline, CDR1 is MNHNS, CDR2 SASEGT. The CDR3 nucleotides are TGTGCCAGCAGTGAAGATGTAGGGGGAGGCTACACCTTC. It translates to CASSEDVGGGYTF.

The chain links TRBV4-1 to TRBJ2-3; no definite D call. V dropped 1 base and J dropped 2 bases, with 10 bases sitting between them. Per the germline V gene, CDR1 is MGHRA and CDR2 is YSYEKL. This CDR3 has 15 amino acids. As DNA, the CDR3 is TGCGCCAGCAGCCAAGCATTCAAGTTCACAGATACGCAGTATTTT. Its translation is CASSQAFKFTDTQYF.

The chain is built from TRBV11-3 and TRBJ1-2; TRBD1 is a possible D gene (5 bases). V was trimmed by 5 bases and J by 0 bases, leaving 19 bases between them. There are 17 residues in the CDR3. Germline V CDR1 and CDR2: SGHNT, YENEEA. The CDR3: CASSPLRLWGTNYGYTF. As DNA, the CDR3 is TGTGCCAGCAGCCCCCTTCGGTTGTGGGGGACTAACTATGGCTACACCTTC.